Listed below are T cell receptor beta chains from one sample, sequenced in a study of blood T cell repertoires in COVID-19. The table came from immunoSEQ multiplex PCR; TCRdb's copy has only in-frame clones and leaves some out. The data show roughly 210,000 clones, around 87% seen once. The specimen was PBMCs or T cells enriched from blood (not recorded which). The source of these receptors is a man aged 25 to 45 in a cohort exposed to, infected with or recovered from COVID-19 (not recorded which). CDR3s include the opening cysteine and the closing phenylalanine or tryptophan. A D gene is named only where the DNA matches it firmly. Some rows have no size entry. The others give once, few or many, or a class for an expanded clone.

j_call clone_size cdr3_length d_call v_call cdr3_nt cdr3_aa
TRBJ1-2 . 13 TRBD1 TRBV7-2 TGTGCCAGCAGCTTGGACAGGGAAGATGGCTACACCTTC CASSLDREDGYTF
TRBJ2-5 . 14 TRBD1 TRBV7-2 TGTGCCAGCAGCTCCGGACAGGGAAGAGAGACCCAGTACTTC CASSSGQGRETQYF
TRBJ2-1 once 19 TRBD2 TRBV13 TGTGCCAGCAGCCTTGATATTAGCGGGAGGTCAAACTGGTACAATGAGCAGTTCTTC CASSLDISGRSNWYNEQFF
TRBJ2-7 . 15 TRBD2 TRBV7-2 TGTGCCAGCAGCTTAGCAGGGGACTACGACTACGAGCAGTACTTC CASSLAGDYDYEQYF
TRBJ1-1 . 13 . TRBV29-1 TGCAGCGTTTCCGGGGGGCGCGGCACTGAAGCTTTCTTT CSVSGGRGTEAFF
TRBJ2-2 . 18 TRBD1 TRBV27 TGTGCCAGCAGTACCCCCGGGACAGGGAAATGGGGCACCGGGGAGCTGTTTTTT CASSTPGTGKWGTGELFF
TRBJ2-1 once 13 . TRBV24-1 TGTGCCACCAGTGATTTCGGTTACAATGAGCAGTTCTTC CATSDFGYNEQFF
TRBJ2-2 . 15 TRBD2 TRBV18 TGTGCCAGCTCACCAGTACTAGCGGGACCCGGGGAGCTGTTTTTT CASSPVLAGPGELFF
TRBJ2-7 . 15 . TRBV27 TGTGCCAGCAGAAAGTCAGGGAGGAGCTCCTACGAGCAGTACTTC CASRKSGRSSYEQYF
TRBJ1-2 . 12 . TRBV28 TGTGCCAGCAGTCCCCCGGGGGGGAGCTACACCTTC CASSPPGGSYTF
TRBJ2-7 . 15 TRBD1 TRBV7-9 TGTGCCAGCAGCTCCGAGGGGGCTGGCTCCTACGAGCAGTACTTC CASSSEGAGSYEQYF
TRBJ1-6 . 17 . TRBV19 TGTGCCAGTAGTATAGATTTGTTGCAGACTGCGGATGGACCCCTCCACTTT CASSIDLLQTADGPLHF
TRBJ1-6 once 15 . TRBV5-4 TGTGCCAGCAGCTTGCCGGGAGCCTATAATTCACCCCTCCACTTT CASSLPGAYNSPLHF
TRBJ1-2 . 12 TRBD1 TRBV19 TGTGCCAGTAGGACAGGGGACTATGGCTACACCTTC CASRTGDYGYTF
TRBJ1-5 . 14 TRBD1 TRBV6-5 TGTGCCAGCAGAAAGGACAGGGACAATCAGCCCCAGCATTTT CASRKDRDNQPQHF
TRBJ1-3 . 15 . TRBV4-3 TGCGCCAGCAGCCAAGATTTGAACTCCGGGGACACCATATATTTT CASSQDLNSGDTIYF
TRBJ1-1 few 13 TRBD1 TRBV19 TGTGCCAGTAGTGTGACAGGGAACGGTGAAGCTTTCTTT CASSVTGNGEAFF
TRBJ2-7 once 15 TRBD2 TRBV28 TGTGCCAGCAGTCCTAGGAGCGGGATCCGCTACGAGCAGTACTTC CASSPRSGIRYEQYF
TRBJ2-1 few 15 TRBD1 TRBV9 TGTGCCAGCAGCGTAGAGGGGACAGGGGACAATGAGCAGTTCTTC CASSVEGTGDNEQFF
TRBJ2-7 . 16 TRBD1 TRBV19 TGTGCCAGTAGTAATGGTTGGGACAGGGGTACCTACGAGCAGTACTTC CASSNGWDRGTYEQYF
TRBJ2-5 . 15 TRBD1 TRBV10-1 TGCGCCAGCAGTCGCGGGACAGGGGCGCTGGAGACCCAGTACTTC CASSRGTGALETQYF
TRBJ1-2 . 11 . TRBV29-1 TGCAGCGTTGGCGGGGCCTATGGCTACACCTTC CSVGGAYGYTF
TRBJ1-4 once 15 TRBD1 TRBV19 TGTGCCAGTAGGGCCTCCCGGGACAGCAATGAAAAACTGTTTTTT CASRASRDSNEKLFF
TRBJ2-3 . 18 . TRBV19 TGTGCCAGTACTATTCGGGGGCGTGCGGGAGCATCGGCAGATACGCAGTATTTT CASTIRGRAGASADTQYF
TRBJ2-7 . 14 . TRBV11-2 TGTGCCAGCAGCTTACGTTGGGGCGACTACGAGCAGTACTTC CASSLRWGDYEQYF
TRBJ1-3 . 16 . TRBV7-6 TGTGCCAGCAGCTTAGCACCTTCGGGGGGCGAAGTAACCATATATTTT CASSLAPSGGEVTIYF
TRBJ2-1 . 17 TRBD2 TRBV7-2 TGTGCCAGCAGCTCCCCGGGACTAGCGGGTGGGTACAATGAGCAGTTCTTC CASSSPGLAGGYNEQFF
TRBJ1-1 . 16 TRBD1 TRBV18 TGTGCCAGCTCACCACCCAGGGGGCTCCTGAACACTGAAGCTTTCTTT CASSPPRGLLNTEAFF
TRBJ1-2 . 20 . TRBV27 TGTGCCAGCAGTTTATCTGCGCTCCGTGGGGAGATGGGGTTGGGCTATGGCTACACCTTC CASSLSALRGEMGLGYGYTF
TRBJ2-1 . 12 . TRBV24-1 TGTGCCACCTCTAGCTCCTACAATGAGCAGTTCTTC CATSSSYNEQFF
TRBJ1-1 . 16 . TRBV7-3 TGTGCCAGCAGCTTGTCTGCGAGGGGGGGGCACACTGAAGCTTTCTTT CASSLSARGGHTEAFF
TRBJ1-2 . 13 TRBD1 TRBV5-5 TGTGCCAGCAGCTTTGCAGGGGGCTATGGCTACACCTTC CASSFAGGYGYTF
TRBJ2-1 . 18 TRBD2 TRBV7-8 TGTGCCAGCAGCTTATTTGCCACGGGACTAGCGGGAGTTAATGAGCAGTTCTTC CASSLFATGLAGVNEQFF
TRBJ1-6 . 14 . TRBV27 TGTGCCAGCAGTTCGGAGTACTATAATTCACCCCTCCACTTT CASSSEYYNSPLHF
TRBJ2-5 . 15 . TRBV7-2 TGTGCCAGCAGCTTAGCGCTAGGTACAGGAGAGACCCAGTACTTC CASSLALGTGETQYF
TRBJ2-7 once 13 . TRBV12-3/TRBV12-4 TGTGCCAGCAGCCTGGGACAATCCTACGAGCAGTACTTC CASSLGQSYEQYF
TRBJ1-3 few 15 . TRBV4-3 TGCGCCAGCAGCCAAGGACTATACTCTGGAAACACCATATATTTT CASSQGLYSGNTIYF
TRBJ2-7 . 15 TRBD1 TRBV18 TGTGCCAGCTCGCCTGACCGGGACAGTTCCTACGAGCAGTACTTC CASSPDRDSSYEQYF
TRBJ2-5 . 16 TRBD2 TRBV7-9 TGTGCCAGCAGCTTAAGTCCTAGCGGAGACCAAGAGACCCAGTACTTC CASSLSPSGDQETQYF
TRBJ1-1 . 15 . TRBV19 TGTGCCAGTAGTATAGAGCTACAGGTAGTCACTGAAGCTTTCTTT CASSIELQVVTEAFF
TRBJ2-1 . 13 . TRBV11-3 TGTGCCAGCAGCTTAGGCCAGTACAATGAGCAGTTCTTC CASSLGQYNEQFF
TRBJ2-5 once 15 . TRBV7-2 TGTGCCAGCAGCTTAGGAGGCGGGCCCCAAGAGACCCAGTACTTC CASSLGGGPQETQYF
TRBJ1-5 . 15 TRBD1 TRBV9 TGTGCCAGCAGCGCGACAGGGGTGGGAAATCAGCCCCAGCATTTT CASSATGVGNQPQHF
TRBJ2-7 . 13 TRBD2 TRBV27 TGTGCCAGCACCCTTAGCGGGGAAAACGAGCAGTACTTC CASTLSGENEQYF
TRBJ2-2 . 14 TRBD1 TRBV27 TGTGCCAGCAGCAACAGGGGTGGGACCGGGGAGCTGTTTTTT CASSNRGGTGELFF
TRBJ2-7 . 15 TRBD1 TRBV6-5 TGTGCCAGCAGTTACACCTGGACAGGGGGATACGAGCAGTACTTC CASSYTWTGGYEQYF
TRBJ1-1 once 13 . TRBV6-1 TGTGCCAGCAGTGAACAGGGGTACACTGAAGCTTTCTTT CASSEQGYTEAFF
TRBJ1-2 . 12 . TRBV12-3/TRBV12-4 TGTGCCAGCATGGGGGGAGGGTATGGCTACACCTTC CASMGGGYGYTF
TRBJ1-2 . 15 TRBD1 TRBV4-2 TGTGCCAGCAGCCAAGGACCAGGGGGCGAGGGTGGCTACACCTTC CASSQGPGGEGGYTF
TRBJ2-3 . 14 . TRBV5-4 TGTGCCAGCACCTGGGACTCTAGCACAGATACGCAGTATTTT CASTWDSSTDTQYF
TRBJ1-1 . 17 TRBD1 TRBV28 TGTGCCAGCAGCCTACCGGGACAGGGGGCCGGGAACACTGAAGCTTTCTTT CASSLPGQGAGNTEAFF